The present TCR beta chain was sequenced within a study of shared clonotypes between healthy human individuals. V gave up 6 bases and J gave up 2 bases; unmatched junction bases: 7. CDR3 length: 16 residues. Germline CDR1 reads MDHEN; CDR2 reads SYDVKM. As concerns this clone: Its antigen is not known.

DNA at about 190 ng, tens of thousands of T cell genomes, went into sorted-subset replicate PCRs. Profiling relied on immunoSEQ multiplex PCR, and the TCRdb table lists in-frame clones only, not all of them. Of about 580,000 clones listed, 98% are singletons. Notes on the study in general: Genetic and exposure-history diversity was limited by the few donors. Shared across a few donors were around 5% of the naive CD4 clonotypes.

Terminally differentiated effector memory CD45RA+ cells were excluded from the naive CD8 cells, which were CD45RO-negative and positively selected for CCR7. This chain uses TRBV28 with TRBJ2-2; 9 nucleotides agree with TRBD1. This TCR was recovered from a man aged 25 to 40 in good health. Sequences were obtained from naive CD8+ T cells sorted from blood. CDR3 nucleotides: TGTGCCAGCAGCCCACCGGGACAGGGTAACACCGGGGAGCTGTTTTTT. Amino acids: CASSPPGQGNTGELFF.